Sequencing of this T cell receptor (beta chain) was carried out in a study of siplizumab effects on memory and regulatory T cells. Data came from immunoSEQ multiplex PCR; TCRdb stores just in-frame clones and leaves some out. The sample lists more than 85,000 clones, 90% to 95% occurring once. Points on this clone: Its specificity is unknown.

Findings and limits, study-wide: A naive or memory phenotype could not be assigned to roughly 80-95% of the proliferating CD4+ or CD8+ clones. Versus around 30% in controls, the mappable alloreactive CD4+ clones averaged roughly 68% Treg-derived with siplizumab.

Germline CDR1 reads MNHEY; CDR2 reads SMNVEV (reference sequence). The V and J ends lost 5 bases and 6 bases respectively, with 10 bases between them. The CDR3 is 13 amino acids. The sequence was obtained from a human donor in good health. Material for sequencing was Tregs sorted from blood. The rearrangement joins TRBV27 to TRBJ2-2, with D perhaps matching TRBD1 (6 bases). CDR3 coding DNA: TGTGCCAGCAGTCGAAAGGGGGCCGGGGAGCTGTTTTTT. This encodes CASSRKGAGELFF.